This TCR beta chain was found in a study of blood T cell repertoires in COVID-19. Here immunoSEQ multiplex PCR was the method, and the copy in TCRdb shows in-frame clones only, minus some. The data contain about 42,000 clones, 75% to 80% of them singletons. Trimming shortened V by 4 bases and J by 4 bases, and 10 bases separated the two germline ends. The CDR3 contains 13 residues. The germline CDR1 and CDR2 sequences are LNHNV and YYDKDF (reference sequence). The V and J genes are TRBV15 and TRBJ1-2; no definite D call. What was sequenced was peripheral blood. The TCR originated in a woman in her 70s with acute or convalescent COVID-19. The CDR3 DNA sequence: TGTGCCACCAGCAAGGCTGGGAGCTATGGCTACACCTTC. Protein sequence: CATSKAGSYGYTF.